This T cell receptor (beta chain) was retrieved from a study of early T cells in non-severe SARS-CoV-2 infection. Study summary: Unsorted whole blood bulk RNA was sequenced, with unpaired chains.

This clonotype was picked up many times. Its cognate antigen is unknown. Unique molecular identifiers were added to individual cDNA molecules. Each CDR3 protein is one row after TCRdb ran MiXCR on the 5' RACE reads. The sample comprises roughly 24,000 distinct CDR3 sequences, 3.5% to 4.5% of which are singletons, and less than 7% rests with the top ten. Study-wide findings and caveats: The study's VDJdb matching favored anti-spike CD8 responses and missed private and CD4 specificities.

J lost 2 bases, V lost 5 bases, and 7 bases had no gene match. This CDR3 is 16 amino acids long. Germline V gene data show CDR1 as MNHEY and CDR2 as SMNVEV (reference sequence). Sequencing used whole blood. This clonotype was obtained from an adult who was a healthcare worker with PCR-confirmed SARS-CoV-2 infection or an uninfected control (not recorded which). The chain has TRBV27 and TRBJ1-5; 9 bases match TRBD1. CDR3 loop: CASSITGGLGNQPQHF. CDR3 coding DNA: TGTGCCAGCAGTATCACAGGGGGCTTGGGCAATCAGCCCCAGCATTTT.